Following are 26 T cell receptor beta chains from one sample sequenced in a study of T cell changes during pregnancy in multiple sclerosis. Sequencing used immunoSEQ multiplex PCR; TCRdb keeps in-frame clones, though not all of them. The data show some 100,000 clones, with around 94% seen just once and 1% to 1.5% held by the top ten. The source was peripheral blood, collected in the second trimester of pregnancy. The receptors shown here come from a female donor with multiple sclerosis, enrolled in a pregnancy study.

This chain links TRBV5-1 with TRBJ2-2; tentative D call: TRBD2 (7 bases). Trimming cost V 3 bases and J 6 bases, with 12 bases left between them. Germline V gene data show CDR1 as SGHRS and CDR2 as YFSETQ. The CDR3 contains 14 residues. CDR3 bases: TGCGCCAGCAGCTCACGGGGGGCCGCCGGGGAGCTGTTTTTT. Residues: CASSSRGAAGELFF. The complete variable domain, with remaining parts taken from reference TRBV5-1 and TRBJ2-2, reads KAGVTQTPRYLIKTRGQQVTLSCSPISGHRSVSWYQQTPGQGLQFLFEYFSETQRNKGNFPGRFSGRQFSNSRSEMNVSTLELGDSALYLCASSSRGAAGELFFGEGSRLTVL.

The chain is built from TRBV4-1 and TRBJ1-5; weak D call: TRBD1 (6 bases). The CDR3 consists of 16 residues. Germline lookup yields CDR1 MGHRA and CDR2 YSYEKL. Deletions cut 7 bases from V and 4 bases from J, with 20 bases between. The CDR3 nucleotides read TGCGCCAGCACCCCCCGAATAAACAGGGATAATCAGCCCCAGCATTTT. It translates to CASTPRINRDNQPQHF.

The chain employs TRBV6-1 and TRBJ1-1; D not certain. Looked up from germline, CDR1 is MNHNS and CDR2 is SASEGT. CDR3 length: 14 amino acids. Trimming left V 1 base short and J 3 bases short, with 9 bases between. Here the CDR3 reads CASSEDWRDTEAFF. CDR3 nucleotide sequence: TGTGCCAGCAGTGAAGACTGGAGGGACACTGAAGCTTTCTTT.

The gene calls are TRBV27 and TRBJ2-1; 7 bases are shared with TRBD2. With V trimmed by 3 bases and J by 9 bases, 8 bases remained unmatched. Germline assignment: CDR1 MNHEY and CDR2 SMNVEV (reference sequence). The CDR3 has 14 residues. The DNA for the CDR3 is TGTGCCAGCAGTTTCCAGACTAGCCAGGGTGAGCAGTTCTTC. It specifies CASSFQTSQGEQFF.

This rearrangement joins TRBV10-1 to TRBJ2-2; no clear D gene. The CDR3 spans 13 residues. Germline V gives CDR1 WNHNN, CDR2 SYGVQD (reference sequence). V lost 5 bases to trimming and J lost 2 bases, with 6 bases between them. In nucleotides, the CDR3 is TGCGCCAGCAGTCCCAGAAACACCGGGGAGCTGTTTTTT. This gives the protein CASSPRNTGELFF.

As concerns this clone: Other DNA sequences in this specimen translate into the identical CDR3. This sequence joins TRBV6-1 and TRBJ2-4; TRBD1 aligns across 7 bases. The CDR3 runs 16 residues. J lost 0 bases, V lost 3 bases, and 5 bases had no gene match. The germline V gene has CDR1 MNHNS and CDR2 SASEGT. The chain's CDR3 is CASSERQGLAKNIQYF. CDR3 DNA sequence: TGTGCCAGCAGTGAGCGACAGGGCTTAGCCAAAAACATTCAGTACTTC.

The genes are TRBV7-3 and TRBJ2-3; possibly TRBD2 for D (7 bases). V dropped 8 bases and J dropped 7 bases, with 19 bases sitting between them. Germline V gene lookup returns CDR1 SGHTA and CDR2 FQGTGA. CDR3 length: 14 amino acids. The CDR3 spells CASRQGGVSNTQYF. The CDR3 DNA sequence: TGTGCCAGCCGACAAGGGGGGGTTTCAAATACGCAGTATTTT.

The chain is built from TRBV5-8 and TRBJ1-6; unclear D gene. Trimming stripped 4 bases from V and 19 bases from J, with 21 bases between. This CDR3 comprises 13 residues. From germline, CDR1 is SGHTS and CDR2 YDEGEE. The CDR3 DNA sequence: TGTGCCAGCAGCCTCGGTCGCGGTTCAACTCTTCACTTT. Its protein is CASSLGRGSTLHF.

For the CDR3, the DNA is TGTGCCAGGGGGAGCTCCTACAATGAGCAGTTCTTC. This translates into CARGSSYNEQFF. The V and J genes are TRBV30 and TRBJ2-1, with TRBD1 as a possible D gene (6 bases). Germline-derived CDR1 and CDR2 are GTSNPN and SVGIG (reference sequence). The CDR3 totals 12 residues. V dropped 8 bases and J dropped 0 bases, with 8 bases sitting between them.

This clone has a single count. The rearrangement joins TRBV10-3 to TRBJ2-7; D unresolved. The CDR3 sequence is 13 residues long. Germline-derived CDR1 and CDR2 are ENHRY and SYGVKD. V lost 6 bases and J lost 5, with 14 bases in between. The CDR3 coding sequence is TGTGCCATCAGCTTCGGGTTTAGTGACGAGCAGTACTTC. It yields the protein CAISFGFSDEQYF.

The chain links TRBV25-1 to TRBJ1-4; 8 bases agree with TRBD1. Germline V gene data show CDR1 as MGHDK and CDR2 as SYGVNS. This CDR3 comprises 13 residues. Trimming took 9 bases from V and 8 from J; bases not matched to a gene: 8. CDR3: CASAGQAEEKLFF. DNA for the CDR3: TGTGCCAGTGCGGGACAGGCTGAAGAAAAACTGTTTTTT. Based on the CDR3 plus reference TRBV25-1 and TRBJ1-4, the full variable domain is EADIYQTPRYLVIGTGKKITLECSQTMGHDKMYWYQQDPGMELHLIHYSYGVNSTEKGDLSSESTVSRIRTEHFPLTLESARPSHTSQYLCASAGQAEEKLFFGSGTQLSVL.

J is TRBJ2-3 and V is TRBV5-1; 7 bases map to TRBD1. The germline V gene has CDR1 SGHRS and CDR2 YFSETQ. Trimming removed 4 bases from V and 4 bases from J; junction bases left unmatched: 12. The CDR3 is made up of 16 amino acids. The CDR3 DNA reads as TGCGCCAGCAGCAGAAGACTGGACAGGATCGCAGATACGCAGTATTTT. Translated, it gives CASSRRLDRIADTQYF.

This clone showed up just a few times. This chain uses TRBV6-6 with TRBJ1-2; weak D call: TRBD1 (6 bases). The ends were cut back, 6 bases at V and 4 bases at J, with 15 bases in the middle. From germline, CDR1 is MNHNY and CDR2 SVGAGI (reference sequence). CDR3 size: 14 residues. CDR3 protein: CASSTRGQVYGYTF. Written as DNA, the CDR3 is TGTGCCAGCAGCACGCGGGGGCAGGTCTATGGCTACACCTTC.

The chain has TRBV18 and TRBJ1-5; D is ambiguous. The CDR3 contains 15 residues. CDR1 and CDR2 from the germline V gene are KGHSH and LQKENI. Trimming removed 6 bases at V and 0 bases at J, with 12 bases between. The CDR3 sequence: CASSLELNSNQPQHF. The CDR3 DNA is TGTGCCAGCTCGCTCGAGCTAAATAGCAATCAGCCCCAGCATTTT. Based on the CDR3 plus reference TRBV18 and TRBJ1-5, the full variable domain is NAGVMQNPRHLVRRRGQEARLRCSPMKGHSHVYWYRQLPEEGLKFMVYLQKENIIDESGMPKERFSAEFPKEGPSILRIQQVVRGDSAAYFCASSLELNSNQPQHFGDGTRLSIL.

In DNA form, the CDR3 reads TGCGCCAGCAGCACCGGACAGTTAACAGATACGCAGTATTTT. This gives the protein CASSTGQLTDTQYF. The chain couples TRBV5-1 to TRBJ2-3, with a possible D match to TRBD1 (6 bases). The V gene's germline CDR1 is SGHRS and CDR2 YFSETQ. The V and J ends lost 4 bases and 3 bases respectively, with 12 bases between them. CDR3 length equals 14 residues.

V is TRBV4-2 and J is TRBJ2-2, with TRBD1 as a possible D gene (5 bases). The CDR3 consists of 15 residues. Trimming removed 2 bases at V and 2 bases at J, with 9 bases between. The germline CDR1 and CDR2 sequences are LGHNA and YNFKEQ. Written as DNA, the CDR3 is TGTGCCAGCAGCCAAAGGGGCTTCAACACCGGGGAGCTGTTTTTT. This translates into CASSQRGFNTGELFF.

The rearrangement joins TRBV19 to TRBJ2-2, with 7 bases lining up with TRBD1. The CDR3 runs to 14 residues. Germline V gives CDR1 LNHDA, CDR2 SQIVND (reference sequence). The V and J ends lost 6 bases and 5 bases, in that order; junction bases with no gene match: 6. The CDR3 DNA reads TGTGCCAGTAGCCTACAACAGGGGACCGGGGAGCTGTTTTTT. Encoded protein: CASSLQQGTGELFF.

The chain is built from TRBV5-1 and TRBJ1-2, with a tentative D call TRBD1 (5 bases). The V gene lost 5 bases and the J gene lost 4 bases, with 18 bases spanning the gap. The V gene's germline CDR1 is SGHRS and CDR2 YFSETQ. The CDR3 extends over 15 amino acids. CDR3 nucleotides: TGCGCCAGCAGTTTTAGCCCGGGGGAAAGCTATGGCTACACCTTC. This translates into CASSFSPGESYGYTF.

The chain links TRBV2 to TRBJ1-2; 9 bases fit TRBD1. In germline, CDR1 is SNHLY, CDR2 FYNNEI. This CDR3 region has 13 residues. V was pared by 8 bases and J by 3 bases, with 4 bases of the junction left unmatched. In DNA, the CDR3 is TGTGCCAGCGAGACAGGGGGAGACTATGGCTACACCTTC. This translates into CASETGGDYGYTF. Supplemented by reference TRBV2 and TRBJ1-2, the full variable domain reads EPEVTQTPSHQVTQMGQEVILRCVPISNHLYFYWYRQILGQKVEFLVSFYNNEISEKSEIFDDQFSVERPDGSNFTLKIRSTKLEDSAMYFCASETGGDYGYTFGSGTRLTVV.

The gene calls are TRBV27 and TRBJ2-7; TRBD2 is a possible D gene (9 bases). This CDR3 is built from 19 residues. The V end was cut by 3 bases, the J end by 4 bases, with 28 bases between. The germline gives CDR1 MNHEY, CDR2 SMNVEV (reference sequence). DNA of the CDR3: TGTGCCAGCAGTTTTAGGAGACAGGGGCCTAGCGGGATGGGTTACGAGCAGTACTTC. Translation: CASSFRRQGPSGMGYEQYF.

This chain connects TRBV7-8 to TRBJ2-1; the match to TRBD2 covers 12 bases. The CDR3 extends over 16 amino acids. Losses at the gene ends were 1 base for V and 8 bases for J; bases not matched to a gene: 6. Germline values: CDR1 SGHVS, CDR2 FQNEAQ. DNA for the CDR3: TGTGCCAGCAGCTTAGGGCTAGCGGGAGGGAGCGATGAGCAGTTCTTC. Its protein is CASSLGLAGGSDEQFF.

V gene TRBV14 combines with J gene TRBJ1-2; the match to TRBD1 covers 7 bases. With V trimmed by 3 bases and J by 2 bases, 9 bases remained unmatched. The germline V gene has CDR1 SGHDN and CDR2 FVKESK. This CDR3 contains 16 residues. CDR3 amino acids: CASSHQQGVRNYGYTF. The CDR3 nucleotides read TGTGCCAGCAGCCACCAGCAGGGGGTGAGGAACTATGGCTACACCTTC. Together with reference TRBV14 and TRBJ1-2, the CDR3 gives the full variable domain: EAGVTQFPSHSVIEKGQTVTLRCDPISGHDNLYWYRRVMGKEIKFLLHFVKESKQDESGMPNNRFLAERTGGTYSTLKVQPAELEDSGVYFCASSHQQGVRNYGYTFGSGTRLTVV.

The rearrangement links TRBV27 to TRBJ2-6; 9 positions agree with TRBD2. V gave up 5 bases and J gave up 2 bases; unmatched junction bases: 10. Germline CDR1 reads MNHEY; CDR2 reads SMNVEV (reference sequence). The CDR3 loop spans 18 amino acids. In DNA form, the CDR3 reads TGTGCCAGCAGTCCCCGATTAGCGGGGGTCCCTGGGGCCAACGTCCTGACTTTC. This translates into CASSPRLAGVPGANVLTF. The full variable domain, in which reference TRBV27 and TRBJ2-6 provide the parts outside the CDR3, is EAQVTQNPRYLITVTGKKLTVTCSQNMNHEYMSWYRQDPGLGLRQIYYSMNVEVTDKGDVPEGYKVSRKEKRNFPLILESPSPNQTSLYFCASSPRLAGVPGANVLTFGAGSRLTVL.

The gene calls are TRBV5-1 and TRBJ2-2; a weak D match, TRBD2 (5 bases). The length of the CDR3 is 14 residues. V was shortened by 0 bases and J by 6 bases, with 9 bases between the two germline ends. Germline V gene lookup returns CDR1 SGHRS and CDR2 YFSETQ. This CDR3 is CASSLEGAPGELFF. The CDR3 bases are TGCGCCAGCAGCTTGGAGGGAGCGCCCGGGGAGCTGTTTTTT.

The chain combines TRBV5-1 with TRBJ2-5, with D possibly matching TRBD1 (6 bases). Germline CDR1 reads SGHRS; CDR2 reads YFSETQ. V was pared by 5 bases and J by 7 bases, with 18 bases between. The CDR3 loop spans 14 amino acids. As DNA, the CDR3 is TGCGCCAGCAGGACTGGGACACCTTGGGGGACCCAGTACTTC. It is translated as CASRTGTPWGTQYF.

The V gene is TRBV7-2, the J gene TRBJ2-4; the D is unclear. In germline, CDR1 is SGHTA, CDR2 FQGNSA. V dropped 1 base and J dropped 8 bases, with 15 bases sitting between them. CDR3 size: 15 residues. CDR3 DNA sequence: TGTGCCAGCAGCTTAGGTGGGCGTGGATCATACATTCAGTACTTC. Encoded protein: CASSLGGRGSYIQYF.